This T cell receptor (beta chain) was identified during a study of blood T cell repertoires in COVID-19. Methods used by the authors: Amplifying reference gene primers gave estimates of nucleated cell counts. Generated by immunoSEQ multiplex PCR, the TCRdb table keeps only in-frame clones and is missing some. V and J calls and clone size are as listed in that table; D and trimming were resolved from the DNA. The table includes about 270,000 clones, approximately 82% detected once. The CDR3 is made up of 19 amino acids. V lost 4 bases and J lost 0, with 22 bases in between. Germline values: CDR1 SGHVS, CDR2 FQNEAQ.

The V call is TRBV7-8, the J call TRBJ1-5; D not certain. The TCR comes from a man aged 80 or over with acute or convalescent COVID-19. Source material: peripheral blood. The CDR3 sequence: CASSSYPRSARNSNQPQHF. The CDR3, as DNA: TGTGCCAGCAGCTCATACCCCCGATCAGCTAGAAATAGCAATCAGCCCCAGCATTTT. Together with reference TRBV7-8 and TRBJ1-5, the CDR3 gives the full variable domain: GAGVSQSPRYKVAKRGQDVALRCDPISGHVSLFWYQQALGQGPEFLTYFQNEAQLDKSGLPSDRFFAERPEGSVSTLKIQRTQQEDSAVYLCASSSYPRSARNSNQPQHFGDGTRLSIL.